This paragraph reports one T cell receptor (beta chain). The CDR3 runs to 17 residues. Unmatched junction bases numbered 12, after V lost 0 bases and J lost 8 bases. CDR1 and CDR2 (germline): LGHNT, FRNRAP. This sample stems from a study of OX40 agonist ivuxolimab in advanced cancers. Overall study context: Patient treatment consisted of intravenous ivuxolimab administration every 2 weeks at 0.01 to 10 mg/kg.

Produced via immunoSEQ multiplex PCR; TCRdb's table is partial and in-frame only. The repertoire consists of 98,000 or so clones, with 91% occurring once and the leading ten covering 0.66%. This sequence joins TRBV12-5 and TRBJ2-2; 7 nucleotides align to TRBD2. Source: CD4+ or CD8+ T cells sorted from blood, taken in a trial of the OX40 agonist ivuxolimab. This clonotype was obtained from an adult with an advanced solid tumor such as melanoma, head and neck, liver or kidney cancer. Here the CDR3 DNA reads TGTGCTAGTGGTTTGGTTTCCGGGGGGAATATGGTTGGGGAGCTGTTTTTT. Translated, it gives CASGLVSGGNMVGELFF.